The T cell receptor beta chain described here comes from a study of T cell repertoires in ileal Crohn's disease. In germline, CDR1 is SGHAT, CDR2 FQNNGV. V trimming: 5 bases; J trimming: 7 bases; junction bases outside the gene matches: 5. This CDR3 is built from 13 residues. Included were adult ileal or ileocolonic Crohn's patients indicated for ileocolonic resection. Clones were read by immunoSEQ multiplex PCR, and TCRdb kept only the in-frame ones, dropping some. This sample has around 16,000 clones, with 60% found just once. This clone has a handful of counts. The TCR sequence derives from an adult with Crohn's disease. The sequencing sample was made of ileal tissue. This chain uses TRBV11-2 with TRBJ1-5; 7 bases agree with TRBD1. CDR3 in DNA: TGTGCCAGCAGCGAGGGCAGGGGGCAGCCCCAGCATTTT. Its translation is CASSEGRGQPQHF.